Presented here are 24 T cell receptor beta chains from one specimen sequenced in a study of prognosis after radiotherapy for stage I lung cancer. Two-round multiplex PCR amplified TCR beta CDR3 from genomic DNA. Gene-specific primers for each TRBV and TRBJ gene drove first-round PCR. TCRdb reprocessed the multiplex PCR reads with MiXCR, giving one entry per CDR3 protein. The data contain some 34,000 distinct CDR3 sequences, 34% of them singletons. The specimen comprised PBMCs, sampled before or after stereotactic body radiation therapy (not recorded which). These receptors were taken from a donor at least 50 years old with non-small cell lung cancer.

Points on this clonotype: A much larger clone is a single base away; this may be a read error. The V gene is TRBV7-2, the J gene TRBJ1-1, with D possibly being TRBD1 (6 bases). V shed 2 bases and J shed 4 bases, with 8 bases lying between them. The CDR3 covers 13 residues. In germline, CDR1 is SGHTA, CDR2 FQGNSA. This CDR3 reads CASSLYRATEAFF. Written as DNA, the CDR3 is TGTGCCAGCAGCTTATACAGGGCCACTGAAGCTTTCTTT.

At least ten counts were recorded for this clonotype. The junction departs from germline at one end; a sequencing error may be responsible. The chain carries TRBV7-7 and TRBJ2-5; D might be TRBD2 (6 bases). This CDR3 spans 13 amino acids. Germline CDR1 is SSHAT and CDR2 is FNYEAQ (reference sequence). The CDR3 DNA sequence: TGTGCTAGCAGCGCGGGGAACCAAGAGACCCAGTACTTC. It codes for CASSAGNQETQYF.

This clonotype showed up many times. The chain uses TRBV5-6 and TRBJ1-2; D perhaps matches TRBD1 (6 bases). The ends were cut back, 5 bases at V and 2 bases at J, with 16 bases in the middle. CDR3 length equals 15 residues. Looked up from germline, CDR1 is SGHDT and CDR2 is YYEEEE. The CDR3 sequence: CASREGGTPNYGYTF. CDR3 nucleotides: TGTGCCAGCAGGGAAGGAGGGACACCCAACTATGGCTACACCTTC. The whole variable domain, filled in from reference TRBV5-6 and TRBJ1-2, reads DAGVTQSPTHLIKTRGQQVTLRCSPKSGHDTVSWYQQALGQGPQFIFQYYEEEERQRGNFPDRFSGHQFPNYSSELNVNALLLGDSALYLCASREGGTPNYGYTFGSGTRLTVV.

To note about this clonotype: A much bigger clone sits one base away, suggesting this may be a read error. The rearrangement uses TRBV5-4 and TRBJ2-6; D unresolved. The V and J ends lost 8 bases and 3 bases respectively, with 9 bases between them. This CDR3 spans 13 amino acids. The V gene's germline CDR1 is SGHNT and CDR2 YYREEE (reference sequence). The CDR3 here is CARSFGGANVLTF. The DNA of the CDR3 is TGTGCCAGAAGTTTTGGTGGGGCCAACGTCCTGACTTTC.

This clonotype came up once. The chain uses TRBV7-2 and TRBJ2-5; 7 bases are shared with TRBD1. This CDR3 spans 16 amino acids. CDR1 is SGHTA and CDR2 is FQGNSA in the germline V gene. After removal of 4 bases from V and 5 bases from J, the junction contained 13 bases not matched to a gene. CDR3 protein: CASSSRTGTKEETQYF. The CDR3 DNA reads TGTGCCAGCAGCTCCCGGACAGGAACCAAGGAGGAGACCCAGTACTTC. Complete variable domain (other parts from reference TRBV7-2 and TRBJ2-5): GAGVSQSPSNKVTEKGKDVELRCDPISGHTALYWYRQSLGQGLEFLIYFQGNSAPDKSGLPSDRFSAERTGGSVSTLTIQRTQQEDSAVYLCASSSRTGTKEETQYFGPGTRLLVL.

This clonotype was seen many times. The chain combines TRBV5-1 with TRBJ1-3, with 8 bases matching TRBD1. The ends lost 3 bases at V and 2 bases at J; junction bases unmatched: 4. Germline V gene lookup returns CDR1 SGHRS and CDR2 YFSETQ. CDR3 length: 15 residues. CDR3 protein: CASSSGGETGNTIYF. The CDR3 region has the DNA TGCGCCAGCAGCTCAGGGGGCGAAACTGGAAACACCATATATTTT. Variable domain in full (rest from reference TRBV5-1 and TRBJ1-3): KAGVTQTPRYLIKTRGQQVTLSCSPISGHRSVSWYQQTPGQGLQFLFEYFSETQRNKGNFPGRFSGRQFSNSRSEMNVSTLELGDSALYLCASSSGGETGNTIYFGEGSWLTVV.

The chain has TRBV5-1 and TRBJ1-5; D ambiguous. Germline-derived CDR1 and CDR2 are SGHRS and YFSETQ. Trimming stripped 4 bases from V and 4 bases from J, with 15 bases between. The CDR3 is made up of 15 amino acids. The CDR3 protein is CASSQDGHRNQPQHF. CDR3 DNA: TGCGCCAGCAGCCAAGACGGTCATAGAAATCAGCCCCAGCATTTT.

This clonotype was observed at least ten times. This chain joins TRBV28 and TRBJ2-1, with 7 bases identical to TRBD2. Germline CDR1 reads MDHEN; CDR2 reads SYDVKM. After removal of 6 bases from V and 10 bases from J, the junction contained 15 bases not matched to a gene. CDR3 length equals 15 residues. The CDR3 spells CASSDNGVGRGEQFF. CDR3 sequence (DNA): TGTGCCAGCAGCGATAACGGGGTGGGGAGGGGAGAGCAGTTCTTC.

This clonotype was counted many times. This rearrangement joins TRBV5-1 to TRBJ2-7; tentatively, D is TRBD1 (6 bases). Trimming took 4 bases from V and 5 from J, leaving 10 bases between them. The CDR3 has 12 residues. Germline assignment: CDR1 SGHRS and CDR2 YFSETQ. For the CDR3, the DNA is TGCGCCAGCAGCATAAACAGGGACGAGCAGTACTTC. Protein product: CASSINRDEQYF.

This clonotype was found once. The J gene is TRBJ1-2, the V gene TRBV6-2 or TRBV6-3, with 8 bases aligning to TRBD1. The CDR3 is 14 residues long. V shed 7 bases, J shed 9 bases, and the junction held 13 bases outside the gene matches. Germline V CDR1 and CDR2: MNHEY, SVGEGT. The CDR3 coding sequence is TGTGCCAGCATACCCGGCAGGGGGCGATATTGCTACACCTTC. Its translation is CASIPGRGRYCYTF.

In the case of this clonotype: A far larger clone is off by one base, so a read error is likely. This chain joins TRBV11-3 and TRBJ2-5; D could derive from TRBD1 or TRBD2 (5 bases each). The CDR3 loop spans 13 amino acids. Germline V lookup: CDR1 SGHNT, CDR2 YENEEA. V was trimmed by 5 bases and J by 5 bases, leaving 12 bases between them. CDR3: CASSIGEGETQYF. The CDR3 coding sequence is TGTGCCAGCAGCATAGGAGAGGGGGAGACCCAGTACTTC.

This clonotype was recorded at least ten times. The CDR3 nucleotides read TGTGCCAGTAGTTCAGCGGACAGGGGCGTCTTTGGGATCACCTTC. Translation: CASSSADRGVFGITF. This sequence joins TRBV19 and TRBJ1-2; 9 bases are shared with TRBD1. This CDR3 spans 15 amino acids. Unmatched junction bases numbered 17, after V lost 5 bases and J lost 13 bases. Germline loops: CDR1 LNHDA, CDR2 SQIVND (reference sequence).

This clonotype appeared a few times. With a much larger clone just one base away, this may be a read error. This rearrangement joins TRBV6-2 or TRBV6-3 to TRBJ2-2, with a possible D match to TRBD1 (6 bases). The CDR3 is 16 amino acids. CDR1 and CDR2 from the germline V gene are MNHEY and SVGEGT. The CDR3 protein is CASSRGSLLDTGELVF. As DNA, the CDR3 is TGTGCCAGCAGTAGGGGGAGCCTTTTGGACACCGGGGAGCTGGTTTTT.

In this sample, this clonotype turned up many times. The V gene is TRBV6-2 or TRBV6-3, the J gene TRBJ2-7; TRBD2 aligns across 9 bases. The CDR3 length is 18 residues. Germline assignment: CDR1 MNHEY and CDR2 SVGEGT. V shed 0 bases, J shed 6 bases, and the junction held 15 bases outside the gene matches. The CDR3 DNA is TGTGCCAGCAGTTACTCGATTCCCCAGGCGGGAGGGCCGAGCGAGCAGTACTTC. It translates to CASSYSIPQAGGPSEQYF.

The table lists this clonotype with many counts. The gene calls are TRBV6-7 and TRBJ2-3; maybe TRBD2 (6 bases). TRBV6-7 is noted as an ORF with a role that remains uncertain. V lost 0 bases and J lost 3, with 10 bases in between. CDR3 length equals 15 residues. CDR3 nucleotide sequence: TGTGCCAGCAGTTACTCGACACGGGAGACAGATACGCAGTATTTT. Amino acids: CASSYSTRETDTQYF.

This clonotype has a count of ten or more. V is TRBV5-1 and J is TRBJ2-5; TRBD2 matches 14 bases. The CDR3 is 17 amino acids. In germline, CDR1 is SGHRS, CDR2 YFSETQ. V lost 3 bases, J lost 2 bases, and 6 bases stayed unmatched. CDR3 nucleotides: TGCGCCAGCAGCTCGGGACTAGCGGGGGCGATGCAAGAGACCCAGTACTTC. Protein product: CASSSGLAGAMQETQYF.

In its sample, this clonotype was seen many times. V and J are TRBV7-9 and TRBJ2-1; D may be TRBD1 (6 bases). The germline CDR1 and CDR2 sequences are SEHNR and FQNEAQ (reference sequence). This CDR3 comprises 14 residues. V was cut by 3 bases and J by 9 bases, with 15 bases left in between. The CDR3 spells CASSLDRLLSEQFF. CDR3 sequence (DNA): TGTGCCAGCAGCTTGGACAGACTCCTTTCTGAGCAGTTCTTC.

Of note for this clonotype: Just one base apart from a much larger clone, this may be a read error. The rearrangement links TRBV4-2 to TRBJ2-7, with D perhaps assigned TRBD1 or TRBD2 (6 bases each). Trimming took 1 base from V and 2 from J, leaving 21 bases between them. The CDR3 loop spans 18 amino acids. Per the germline V gene, CDR1 is LGHNA and CDR2 is YNFKEQ. CDR3 DNA: TGTGCCAGCAGCCAAGGGGGGGTTTTGTACGGGGGCCCCTACGAGCAGTACTTC. It is translated as CASSQGGVLYGGPYEQYF.

This clonotype was picked up many times. V gene TRBV20-1 combines with J gene TRBJ1-5, with TRBD1 identical over 9 bases. This CDR3 is built from 13 residues. Germline assignment: CDR1 DFQATT and CDR2 SNEGSKA (reference sequence). The junction had 5 bases not matched to a gene; V was cut back by 6 bases and J by 5 bases. In DNA form, the CDR3 reads TGCAGTGCGGCGGGACAGGGTTATCAGCCCCAGCATTTT. Its protein is CSAAGQGYQPQHF.

The chain combines TRBV30 with TRBJ1-3; maybe TRBD1 (6 bases). Germline-derived CDR1 and CDR2 are GTSNPN and SVGIG (reference sequence). CDR3 length equals 15 residues. Trimming took 0 bases from V and 6 from J, leaving 15 bases between them. CDR3 in amino acids: CAWSVPGAGVNTIYF. CDR3 in DNA: TGTGCCTGGAGTGTTCCAGGGGCGGGTGTAAACACCATATATTTT.

This clonotype has a count of ten or more. This may be a read error, as it is one base from a much larger clone. This chain links TRBV5-1 with TRBJ1-6, with D maybe TRBD1 (6 bases). The germline V gene has CDR1 SGHRS and CDR2 YFSETQ. The CDR3 has 15 residues. The CDR3 region has the DNA TGCGCCAGCAGCTTGGCCTTACAGGGTTATTCACCCATCCACTTT. This sequence encodes CASSLALQGYSPIHF. Complete variable domain (other parts from reference TRBV5-1 and TRBJ1-6): KAGVTQTPRYLIKTRGQQVTLSCSPISGHRSVSWYQQTPGQGLQFLFEYFSETQRNKGNFPGRFSGRQFSNSRSEMNVSTLELGDSALYLCASSLALQGYSPIHFGNGTRLTVT.

The table lists this clonotype with many counts. CDR3 sequence (DNA): TGTGCCAGCAGCTTCGGCTACGAGCAGTACTTC. Its protein is CASSFGYEQYF. V is TRBV5-6 and J is TRBJ2-7; no definite D call. V lost 2 bases, J lost 3 bases, and 3 bases lay in between. CDR1 SGHDT and CDR2 YYEEEE come from the germline V gene. The CDR3 consists of 11 residues.

This clonotype was counted many times. The CDR3 region has the DNA TGTGCCAGCAGTTTGAGTACTAGCGGGACAGCTGGGGCCAACGTCCTGACTTTC. Translation: CASSLSTSGTAGANVLTF. The V and J genes are TRBV12-3 or TRBV12-4 and TRBJ2-6; 10 bases align to TRBD2. V lost 3 bases to trimming and J lost 2 bases; unmatched junction nucleotides: 7. The CDR3 is made up of 18 amino acids.

This clonotype has only a few counts. A read error is the likely source, as a far larger clone sits one nucleotide away. This chain uses TRBV6-2 or TRBV6-3 with TRBJ1-5; weak D call: TRBD1 (6 bases). V was cut by 5 bases and J by 7 bases, with 15 bases left in between. The CDR3 runs to 14 residues. The germline V gene encodes CDR1 MNHEY and CDR2 SVGEGT. For the CDR3, the DNA is TGTGCCAGCAGTGAATTGTGGACAGTGCAGCCCCAGCATTTT. The encoded protein is CASSELWTVQPQHF.